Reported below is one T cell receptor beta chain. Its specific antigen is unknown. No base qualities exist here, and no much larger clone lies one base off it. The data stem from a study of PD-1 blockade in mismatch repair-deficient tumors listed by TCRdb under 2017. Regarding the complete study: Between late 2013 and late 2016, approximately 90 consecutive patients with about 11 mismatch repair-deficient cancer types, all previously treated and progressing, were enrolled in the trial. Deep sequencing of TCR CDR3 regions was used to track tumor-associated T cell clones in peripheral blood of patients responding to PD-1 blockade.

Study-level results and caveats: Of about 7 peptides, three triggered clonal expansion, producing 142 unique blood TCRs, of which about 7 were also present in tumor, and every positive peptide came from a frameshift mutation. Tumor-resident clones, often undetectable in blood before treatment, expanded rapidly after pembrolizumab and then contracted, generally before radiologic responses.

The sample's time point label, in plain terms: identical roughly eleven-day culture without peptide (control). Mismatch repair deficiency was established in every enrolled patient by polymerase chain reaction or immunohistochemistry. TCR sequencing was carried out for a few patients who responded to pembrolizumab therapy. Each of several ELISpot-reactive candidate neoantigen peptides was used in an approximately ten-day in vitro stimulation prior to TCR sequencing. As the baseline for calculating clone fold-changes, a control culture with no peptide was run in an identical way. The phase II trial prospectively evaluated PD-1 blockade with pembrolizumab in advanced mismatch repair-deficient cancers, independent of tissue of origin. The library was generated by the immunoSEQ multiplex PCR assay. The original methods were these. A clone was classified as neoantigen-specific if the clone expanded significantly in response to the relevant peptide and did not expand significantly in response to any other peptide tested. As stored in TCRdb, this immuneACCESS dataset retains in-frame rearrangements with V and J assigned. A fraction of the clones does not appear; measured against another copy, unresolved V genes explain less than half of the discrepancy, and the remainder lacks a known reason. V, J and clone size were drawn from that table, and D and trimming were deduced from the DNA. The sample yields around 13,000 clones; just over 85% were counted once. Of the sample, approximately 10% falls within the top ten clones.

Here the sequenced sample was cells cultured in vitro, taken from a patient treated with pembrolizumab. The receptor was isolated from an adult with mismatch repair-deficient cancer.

The sequence in DNA is TGCGCCAGCGACCCGGGCAACCCAGGCACCGGGGAGCTGTTTTTT. This yields the protein CASDPGNPGTGELFF. The chain is encoded by TRBV5-1 joined to TRBJ2-2, with an unclear D gene assignment. At the junction V is shortened by 7 bases and J by 4 bases, with 17 bases in between. Spanning cysteine to phenylalanine, the CDR3 consists of 15 amino acids. Just the 45-base CDR3 DNA is kept, in frame starting at base 1. The germline V gene provides CDR1 SGHRS and CDR2 YFSETQ.